This entry lists 9 T cell receptor beta chains sequenced from one sample in a study of cytomegalovirus exposure and HLA in healthy donors. The data were produced by immunoSEQ multiplex PCR, yet TCRdb's version contains in-frame clones alone and is incomplete. The profile covers tens of thousands of clones, with about 92% appearing a single time and approximately 0.7% taken by the ten largest. The sequenced sample was PBMCs. The source of these receptors is a man younger than 30 in good health and CMV-seronegative.

CDR3 amino acids: CASSYSSTGTQYF. CDR3 bases: TGTGCCAGCAGTTATTCGTCCACTGGGACCCAGTACTTC. The rearrangement uses TRBV6-5 and TRBJ2-5; the D is unclear. Germline V gives CDR1 MNHEY, CDR2 SVGAGI. The CDR3 runs to 13 residues. Trimming shortened V by 3 bases and J by 7 bases, and 12 bases separated the two germline ends.

The chain recombines TRBV6-5 with TRBJ2-7; D call uncertain. Germline CDR1 is MNHEY and CDR2 is SVGAGI. This CDR3 contains 13 residues. V lost 7 bases to trimming and J lost 0 bases, with 10 bases between them. The CDR3 coding sequence is TGTGCCAGCACTCGCGACACCTCCTACGAGCAGTACTTC. Its translation is CASTRDTSYEQYF.

CDR3 in amino acids: CAWSVRGDGYTF. CDR3 bases: TGTGCCTGGAGTGTACGGGGGGATGGCTACACCTTC. The chain recombines TRBV30 with TRBJ1-2, with a possible D match to TRBD1 (5 bases). The CDR3 totals 12 residues. Germline V CDR1 and CDR2: GTSNPN, SVGIG (reference sequence). Trimming shortened V by 0 bases and J by 6 bases, and 8 bases separated the two germline ends.

The chain carries TRBV15 and TRBJ2-3, with 10 bases aligning to TRBD2. Germline assignment: CDR1 LNHNV and CDR2 YYDKDF (reference sequence). The V segment lost 1 base and the J segment 2 bases; nucleotides outside the gene matches: 3. The CDR3 extends over 16 amino acids. The CDR3 here is CATSRGTSGLTDTQYF. CDR3 DNA: TGTGCCACCAGCAGAGGGACTAGCGGACTCACAGATACGCAGTATTTT.

The V call is TRBV18, the J call TRBJ2-5; the D gene is possibly TRBD1 (6 bases). CDR1 KGHSH and CDR2 LQKENI come from the germline V gene. Trimming cost V 4 bases and J 5 bases, with 14 bases left between them. The CDR3 spans 14 residues. CDR3 protein: CASSRSGVGETQYF. The CDR3 region has the DNA TGTGCCAGCTCACGTTCAGGGGTGGGCGAGACCCAGTACTTC.

CDR3 DNA sequence: TGTGCCAGCAGCTTAGGTCGGGCCGCGGGGCCCCAGCATTTT. Encoded protein: CASSLGRAAGPQHF. The genes are TRBV7-9 and TRBJ1-5, with D unresolved. Germline-derived CDR1 and CDR2 are SEHNR and FQNEAQ (reference sequence). The CDR3 runs to 14 residues. The V gene lost 1 base and the J gene lost 9 bases, with 13 bases spanning the gap.

The V gene is TRBV2, the J gene TRBJ1-2, with D uncertain. CDR3 length equals 13 residues. Germline-derived CDR1 and CDR2 are SNHLY and FYNNEI. V lost 8 bases, J lost 1 base, and 11 bases lay in between. For the CDR3, the DNA is TGTGCCAGCTATCTTGGGAGTAACTATGGCTACACCTTC. Amino acids: CASYLGSNYGYTF.

The V call is TRBV5-1, the J call TRBJ2-2; no clear D. The CDR3 covers 14 residues. Deletions cut 7 bases from V and 4 bases from J, with 14 bases between. The germline CDR1 and CDR2 sequences are SGHRS and YFSETQ. The CDR3 here is CASGVPTGTGELFF. CDR3 coding DNA: TGCGCCAGCGGAGTCCCCACCGGCACCGGGGAGCTGTTTTTT. Full variable domain (remainder filled in from reference TRBV5-1 and TRBJ2-2): KAGVTQTPRYLIKTRGQQVTLSCSPISGHRSVSWYQQTPGQGLQFLFEYFSETQRNKGNFPGRFSGRQFSNSRSEMNVSTLELGDSALYLCASGVPTGTGELFFGEGSRLTVL.

V is TRBV5-1 and J is TRBJ1-2, with a weak D call TRBD1 (6 bases). The CDR3 consists of 14 residues. Looked up from germline, CDR1 is SGHRS and CDR2 is YFSETQ. V gave up 4 bases and J gave up 4 bases, with 14 bases separating them. CDR3 bases: TGCGCCAGCAGCCCCCAACAGGGTCTCTATGGCTACACCTTC. The encoded protein is CASSPQQGLYGYTF. The full variable domain, rest sourced from reference TRBV5-1 and TRBJ1-2, is KAGVTQTPRYLIKTRGQQVTLSCSPISGHRSVSWYQQTPGQGLQFLFEYFSETQRNKGNFPGRFSGRQFSNSRSEMNVSTLELGDSALYLCASSPQQGLYGYTFGSGTRLTVV.